Given below is one T cell receptor beta chain in context. CDR1 is SEHNR, CDR2 FQNEAQ, per germline (reference sequence). Trimming cost V 6 bases and J 7 bases; bases outside gene matches: 14. This CDR3 comprises 15 residues. The data derive from a study of T-cell reconstitution after alpha-beta-depleted transplantation in children. Preparation of the TCRbeta library involved a method that used unique molecular identifiers. TCRdb reprocessed the PCR reads with MiXCR, giving one entry per CDR3 protein. The sample lists nearly 550,000 distinct CDR3 sequences; around 18% were seen once. The input for sequencing was PBMCs from the stem cell graft donor, taken from the stem cell graft. The sequence derives from a human donor who donated a stem cell graft to a child with acute lymphoblastic leukemia. This chain uses TRBV7-9 with TRBJ2-7; 8 bases match TRBD1. The CDR3 region is CASSFSGQGLREQYF. The CDR3 nucleotides read TGTGCCAGCAGTTTTTCCGGACAGGGTTTAAGGGAGCAGTACTTC. Supplemented by reference TRBV7-9 and TRBJ2-7, the full variable domain reads DTGVSQNPRHKITKRGQNVTFRCDPISEHNRLYWYRQTLGQGPEFLTYFQNEAQLEKSRLLSDRFSAERPKGSFSTLEIQRTEQGDSAMYLCASSFSGQGLREQYFGPGTRLTVT.